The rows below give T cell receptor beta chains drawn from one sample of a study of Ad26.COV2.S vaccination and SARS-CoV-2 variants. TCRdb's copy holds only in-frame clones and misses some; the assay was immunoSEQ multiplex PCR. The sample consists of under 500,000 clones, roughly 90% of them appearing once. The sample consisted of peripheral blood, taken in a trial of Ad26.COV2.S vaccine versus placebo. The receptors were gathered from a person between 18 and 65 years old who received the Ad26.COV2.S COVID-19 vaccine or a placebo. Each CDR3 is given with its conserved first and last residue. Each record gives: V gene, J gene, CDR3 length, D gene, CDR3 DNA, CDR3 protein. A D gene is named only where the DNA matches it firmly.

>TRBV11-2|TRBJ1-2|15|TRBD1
TGTGCCAGCAGCCCAGGGACAGCAATTAACTATGGCTACACCTTC
CASSPGTAINYGYTF
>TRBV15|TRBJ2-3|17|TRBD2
TGTGCCACCAGCAGAGTCCGCGGGGGGGCTTATGCAGATACGCAGTATTTT
CATSRVRGGAYADTQYF
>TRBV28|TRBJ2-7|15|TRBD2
TGTGCCAGCACCTTGGCGGGGGGGCCGGGGTACGAGCAGTACTTC
CASTLAGGPGYEQYF
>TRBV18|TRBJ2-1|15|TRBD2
TGTGCCAGCTCACCACTCCCGGGACTAGCCAATGAGCAGTTCTTC
CASSPLPGLANEQFF
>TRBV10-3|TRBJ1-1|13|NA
TGTGCCATCAGTGGAGATGGGGACACTGAAGCTTTCTTT
CAISGDGDTEAFF
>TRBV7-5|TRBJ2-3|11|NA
TGTGCCAGAAGCTTAGTTCATACGCAGTATTTT
CARSLVHTQYF
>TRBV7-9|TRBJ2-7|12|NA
TGTGCCAGCAGCTTAGCGCTCGGAGAGCAGTACTTC
CASSLALGEQYF
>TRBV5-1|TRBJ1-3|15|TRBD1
TGCGCCAGCAGCTTACAGGGGACCTCTGGAAACACCATATATTTT
CASSLQGTSGNTIYF
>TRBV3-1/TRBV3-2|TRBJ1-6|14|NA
TGTGCCAGCAGCCCCGACAGAGGTAATTCACCCCTCCACTTT
CASSPDRGNSPLHF
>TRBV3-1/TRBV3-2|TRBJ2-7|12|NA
TGTGCCAGCAGCCTCCACCTCTACGAGCAGTACTTC
CASSLHLYEQYF
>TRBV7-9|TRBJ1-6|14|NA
TGTGCCAGCAGCTTAGGAGCAGTGAATTCACCCCTCCACTTT
CASSLGAVNSPLHF
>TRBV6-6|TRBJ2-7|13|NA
TGTGCCAGCAGTTACTGGGGGGGCCCCGAGCAGTACTTC
CASSYWGGPEQYF
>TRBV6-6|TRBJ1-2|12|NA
TGTGCCAGCAGGGATCGTAACTATGGCTACACCTTC
CASRDRNYGYTF
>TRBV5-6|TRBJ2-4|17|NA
TGTGCCAGCAGCTCCTGGATCCTCAGCTGGACGGGTAACATTCAGTACTTC
CASSSWILSWTGNIQYF
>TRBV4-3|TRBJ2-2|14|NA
TGCGCCAGCAGCCCGGAACCTTTCACCGGGGAGCTGTTTTTT
CASSPEPFTGELFF
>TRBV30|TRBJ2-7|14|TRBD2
TGTGCCTGGAGTGCCGGACTAGCGGGATACGAGCAGTACTTC
CAWSAGLAGYEQYF
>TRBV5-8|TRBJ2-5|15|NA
TGTGCCAGCAGCTTGGAATCTTATGGAGAAGAGACCCAGTACTTC
CASSLESYGEETQYF
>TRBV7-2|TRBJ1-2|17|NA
TGTGCCAGCAGCTTAGTTGGGGGACCCGGGACCAGGAATGGCTACACCTTC
CASSLVGGPGTRNGYTF
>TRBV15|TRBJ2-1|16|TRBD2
TGTGCCACCAGCGGCGGGGGACGGGGATCTTACAATGAGCAGTTCTTC
CATSGGGRGSYNEQFF
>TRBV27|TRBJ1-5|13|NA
TGTGCCAGCAGTTTGCACGGGTTACAGCCCCAGCATTTT
CASSLHGLQPQHF
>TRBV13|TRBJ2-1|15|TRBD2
TGTGCCAGCAGCCATCCCGCGGGGGGAGACAATGAGCAGTTCTTC
CASSHPAGGDNEQFF
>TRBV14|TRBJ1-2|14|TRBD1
TGTGCCAGCAGCCATGATGGGACAGGCTATGGCTACACCTTC
CASSHDGTGYGYTF
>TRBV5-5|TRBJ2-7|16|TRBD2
TGTGCCAGCAGCTTGCCCCCCAGCGGGGTAACCTACGAGCAGTACTTC
CASSLPPSGVTYEQYF
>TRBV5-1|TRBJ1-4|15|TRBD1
TGCGCCAGCAGGGGAACAGGGGGCAAGAATGAAAAACTGTTTTTT
CASRGTGGKNEKLFF
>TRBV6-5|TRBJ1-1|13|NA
TGTGCCAGCCACGGGGGCCAGAACACTGAAGCTTTCTTT
CASHGGQNTEAFF
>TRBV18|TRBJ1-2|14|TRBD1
TGTGCCAGCTCACCGCCGGGACAGGGGAGTTTCTACACCTTC
CASSPPGQGSFYTF
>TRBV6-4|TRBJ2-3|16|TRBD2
TGTGCCAGCAGTGACTCTGCGGGGGGTCCCACAGATACGCAGTATTTT
CASSDSAGGPTDTQYF
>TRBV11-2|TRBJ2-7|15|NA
TGTGCCAGCAGCTTTGGTCCTAGATCTAACTACGAGCAGTACTTC
CASSFGPRSNYEQYF
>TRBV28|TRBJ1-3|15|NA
TGTGCCAGCAGTCCGGGGCGGACCTCTGGAAACACCATATATTTT
CASSPGRTSGNTIYF